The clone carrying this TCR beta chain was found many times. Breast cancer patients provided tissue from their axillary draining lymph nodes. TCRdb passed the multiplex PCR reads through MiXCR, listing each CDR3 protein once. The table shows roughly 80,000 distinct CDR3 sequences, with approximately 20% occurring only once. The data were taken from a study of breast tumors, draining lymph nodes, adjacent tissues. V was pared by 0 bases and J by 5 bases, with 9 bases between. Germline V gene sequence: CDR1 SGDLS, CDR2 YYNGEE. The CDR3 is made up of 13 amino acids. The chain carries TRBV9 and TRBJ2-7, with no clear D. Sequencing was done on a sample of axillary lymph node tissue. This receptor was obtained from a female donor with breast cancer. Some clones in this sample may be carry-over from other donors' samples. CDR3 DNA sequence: TGTGCCAGCAGCGTAGGGTTCCGGGACGAGCAGTACTTC. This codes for CASSVGFRDEQYF.